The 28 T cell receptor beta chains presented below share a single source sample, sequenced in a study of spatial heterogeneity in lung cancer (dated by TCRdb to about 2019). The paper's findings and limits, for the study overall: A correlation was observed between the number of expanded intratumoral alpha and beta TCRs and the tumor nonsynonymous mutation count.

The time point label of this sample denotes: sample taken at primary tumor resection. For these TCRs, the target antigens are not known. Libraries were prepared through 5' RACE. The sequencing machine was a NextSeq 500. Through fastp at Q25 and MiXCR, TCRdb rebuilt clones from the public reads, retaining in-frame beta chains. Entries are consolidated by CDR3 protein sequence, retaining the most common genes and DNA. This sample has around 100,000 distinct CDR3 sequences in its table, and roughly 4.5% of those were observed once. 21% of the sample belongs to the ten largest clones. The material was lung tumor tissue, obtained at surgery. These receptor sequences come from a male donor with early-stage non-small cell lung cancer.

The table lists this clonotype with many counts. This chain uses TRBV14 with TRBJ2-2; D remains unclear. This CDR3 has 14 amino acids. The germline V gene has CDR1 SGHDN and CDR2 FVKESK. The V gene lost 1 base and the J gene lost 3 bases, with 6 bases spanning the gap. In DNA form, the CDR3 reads TGTGCCAGCAGCCAAGGACACCACACCGGGGAGCTGTTTTTT. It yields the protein CASSQGHHTGELFF.

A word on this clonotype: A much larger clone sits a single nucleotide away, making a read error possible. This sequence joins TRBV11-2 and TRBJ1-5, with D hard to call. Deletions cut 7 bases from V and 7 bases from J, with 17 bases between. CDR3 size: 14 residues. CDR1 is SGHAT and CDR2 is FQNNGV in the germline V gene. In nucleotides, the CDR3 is TGTGCCAGCATCGCTGAACCTAAAGGGCAGCCCCAGCATTTT. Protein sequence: CASIAEPKGQPQHF.

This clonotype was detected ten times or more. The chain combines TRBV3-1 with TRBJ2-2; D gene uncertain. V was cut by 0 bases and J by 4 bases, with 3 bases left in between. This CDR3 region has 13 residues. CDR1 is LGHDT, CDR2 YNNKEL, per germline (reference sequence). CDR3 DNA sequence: TGTGCCAGCAGCCAAGATAGCACCGGGGAGCTGTTTTTT. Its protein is CASSQDSTGELFF. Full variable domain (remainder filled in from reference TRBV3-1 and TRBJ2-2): DTAVSQTPKYLVTQMGNDKSIKCEQNLGHDTMYWYKQDSKKFLKIMFSYNNKELIINETVPNRFSPKSPDKAHLNLHINSLELGDSAVYFCASSQDSTGELFFGEGSRLTVL.

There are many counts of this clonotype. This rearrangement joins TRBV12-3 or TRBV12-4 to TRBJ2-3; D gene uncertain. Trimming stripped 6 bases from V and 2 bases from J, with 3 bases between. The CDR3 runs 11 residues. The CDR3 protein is CASRLTDTQYF. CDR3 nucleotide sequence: TGTGCCAGCAGGCTCACAGATACGCAGTATTTT.

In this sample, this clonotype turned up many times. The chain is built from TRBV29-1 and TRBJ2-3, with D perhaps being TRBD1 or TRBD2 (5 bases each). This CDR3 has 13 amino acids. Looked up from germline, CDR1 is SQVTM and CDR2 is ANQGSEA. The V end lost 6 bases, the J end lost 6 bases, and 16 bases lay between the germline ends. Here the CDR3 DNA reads TGCAGCGTACAGCGGCAGGGCCCTGATACGCAGTATTTT. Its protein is CSVQRQGPDTQYF.

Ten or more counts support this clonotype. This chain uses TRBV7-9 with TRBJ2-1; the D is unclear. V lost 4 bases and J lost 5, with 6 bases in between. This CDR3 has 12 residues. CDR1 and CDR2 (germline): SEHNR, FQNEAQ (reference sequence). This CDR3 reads CASSSLDNEQFF. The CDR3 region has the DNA TGTGCCAGCAGCTCCCTGGACAATGAGCAGTTCTTC.

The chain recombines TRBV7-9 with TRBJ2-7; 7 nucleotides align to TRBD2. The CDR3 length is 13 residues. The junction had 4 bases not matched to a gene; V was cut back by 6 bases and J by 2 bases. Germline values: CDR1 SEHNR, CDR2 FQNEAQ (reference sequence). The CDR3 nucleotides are TGTGCCAGCAGAGGTGCGGGAGCCTACGAGCAGTACTTC. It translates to CASRGAGAYEQYF.

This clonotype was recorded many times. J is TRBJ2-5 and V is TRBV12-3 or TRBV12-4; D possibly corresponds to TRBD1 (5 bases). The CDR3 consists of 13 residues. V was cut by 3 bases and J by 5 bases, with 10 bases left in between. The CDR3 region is CASSFSGMETQYF. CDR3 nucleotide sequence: TGTGCCAGCAGTTTTTCAGGGATGGAGACCCAGTACTTC.

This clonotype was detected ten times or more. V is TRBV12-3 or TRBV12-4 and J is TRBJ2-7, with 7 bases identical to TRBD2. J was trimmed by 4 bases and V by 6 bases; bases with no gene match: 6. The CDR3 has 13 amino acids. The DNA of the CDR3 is TGTGCCAGCAGCTCCACGGGGGGATACGAGCAGTACTTC. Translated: CASSSTGGYEQYF.

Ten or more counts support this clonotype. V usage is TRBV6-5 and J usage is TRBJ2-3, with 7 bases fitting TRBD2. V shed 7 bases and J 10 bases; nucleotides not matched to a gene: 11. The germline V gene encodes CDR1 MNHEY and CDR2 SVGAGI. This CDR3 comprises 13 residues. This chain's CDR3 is CASTRGRDSAQYF. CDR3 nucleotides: TGTGCCAGCACAAGAGGGAGGGATAGTGCGCAGTATTTT.

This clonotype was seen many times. The CDR3: CASSSGRKYEQYF. The CDR3 DNA follows: TGTGCCAGCTCCAGCGGGAGAAAGTACGAGCAGTACTTC. This chain joins TRBV13 and TRBJ2-7; 8 bases line up with TRBD2. The CDR3 runs 13 residues. Germline trimming cut 8 bases from V and 4 bases from J; bases unmatched to any gene: 7. CDR1 and CDR2 (germline): PRHDT, FYEKMQ (reference sequence).

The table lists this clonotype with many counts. The CDR3 loop reads CARTQGSYSNQPQHF. As DNA, the CDR3 is TGTGCCAGAACCCAGGGGTCGTATAGCAATCAGCCCCAGCATTTT. The chain employs TRBV12-3 or TRBV12-4 and TRBJ1-5; possible D gene TRBD1, 6 bases. The CDR3 length is 15 residues. V lost 9 bases and J 0 bases, leaving 15 bases between the germline ends.

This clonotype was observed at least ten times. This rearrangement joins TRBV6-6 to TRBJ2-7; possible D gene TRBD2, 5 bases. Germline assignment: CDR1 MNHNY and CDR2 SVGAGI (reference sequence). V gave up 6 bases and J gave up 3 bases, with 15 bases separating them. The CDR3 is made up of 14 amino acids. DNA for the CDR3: TGTGCCAGCAGGGTCATGGACGGGAACTACGAGCAGTACTTC. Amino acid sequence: CASRVMDGNYEQYF.

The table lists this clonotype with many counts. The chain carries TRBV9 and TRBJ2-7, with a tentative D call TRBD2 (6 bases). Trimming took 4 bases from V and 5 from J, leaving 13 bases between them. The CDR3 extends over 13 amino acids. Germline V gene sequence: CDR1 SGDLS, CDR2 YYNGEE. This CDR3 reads CASSSGVSDEQYF. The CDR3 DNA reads TGTGCCAGCAGCTCGGGGGTGAGCGACGAGCAGTACTTC.

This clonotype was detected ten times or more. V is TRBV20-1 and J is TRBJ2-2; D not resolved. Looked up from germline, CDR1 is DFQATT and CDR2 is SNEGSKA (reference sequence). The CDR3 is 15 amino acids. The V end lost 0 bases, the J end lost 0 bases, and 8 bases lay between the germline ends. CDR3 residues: CSARDPGANTGELFF. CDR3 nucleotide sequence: TGCAGTGCTAGAGATCCCGGTGCGAACACCGGGGAGCTGTTTTTT.

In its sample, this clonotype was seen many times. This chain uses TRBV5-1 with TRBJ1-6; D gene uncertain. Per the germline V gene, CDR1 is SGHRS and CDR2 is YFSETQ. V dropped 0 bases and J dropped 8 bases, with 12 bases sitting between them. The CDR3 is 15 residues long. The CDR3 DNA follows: TGCGCCAGCAGCTTGGGACAACCGGGAGATTCACCCCTCCACTTT. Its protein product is CASSLGQPGDSPLHF.

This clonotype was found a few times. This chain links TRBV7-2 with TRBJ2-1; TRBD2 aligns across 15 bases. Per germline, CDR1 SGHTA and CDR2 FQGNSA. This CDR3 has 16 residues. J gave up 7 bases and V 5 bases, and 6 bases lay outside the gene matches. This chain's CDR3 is CASSLPGLAGGNEQFF. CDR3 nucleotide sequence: TGTGCCAGCAGCCTCCCGGGACTAGCGGGAGGAAATGAGCAGTTCTTC.

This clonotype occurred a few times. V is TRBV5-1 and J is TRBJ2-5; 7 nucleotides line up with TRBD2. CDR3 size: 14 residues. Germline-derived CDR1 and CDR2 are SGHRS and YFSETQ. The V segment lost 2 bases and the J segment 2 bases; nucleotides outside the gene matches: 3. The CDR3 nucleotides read TGCGCCAGCAGCTTCTGGGGAGGGCAAGAGACCCAGTACTTC. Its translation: CASSFWGGQETQYF. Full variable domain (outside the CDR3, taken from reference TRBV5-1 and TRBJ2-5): KAGVTQTPRYLIKTRGQQVTLSCSPISGHRSVSWYQQTPGQGLQFLFEYFSETQRNKGNFPGRFSGRQFSNSRSEMNVSTLELGDSALYLCASSFWGGQETQYFGPGTRLLVL.

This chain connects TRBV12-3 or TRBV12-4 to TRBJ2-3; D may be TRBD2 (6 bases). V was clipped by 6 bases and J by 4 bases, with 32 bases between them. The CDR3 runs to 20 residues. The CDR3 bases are TGTGCCAGCAGCCCTCTGGCAGGGCCGATCGGGACTCATGTTTCAGATACGCAGTATTTT. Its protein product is CASSPLAGPIGTHVSDTQYF.

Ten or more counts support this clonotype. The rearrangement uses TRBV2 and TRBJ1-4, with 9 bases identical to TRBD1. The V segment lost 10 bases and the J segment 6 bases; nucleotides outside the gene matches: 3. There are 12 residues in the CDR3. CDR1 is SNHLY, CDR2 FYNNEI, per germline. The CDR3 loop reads CATQGADEKLFF. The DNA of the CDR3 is TGTGCCACACAGGGGGCGGATGAAAAACTGTTTTTT.

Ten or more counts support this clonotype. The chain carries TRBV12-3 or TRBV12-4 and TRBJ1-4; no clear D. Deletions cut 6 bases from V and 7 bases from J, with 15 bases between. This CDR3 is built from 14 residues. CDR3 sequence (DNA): TGTGCCAGCAGCCCACACCACCGGGGTGAAAAACTGTTTTTT. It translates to CASSPHHRGEKLFF.

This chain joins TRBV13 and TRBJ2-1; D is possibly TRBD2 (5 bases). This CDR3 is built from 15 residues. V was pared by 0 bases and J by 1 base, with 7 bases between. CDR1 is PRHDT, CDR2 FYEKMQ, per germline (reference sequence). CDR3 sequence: CASSLGGESYNEQFF. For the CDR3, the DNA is TGTGCCAGCAGCTTAGGCGGGGAGTCCTACAATGAGCAGTTCTTC.

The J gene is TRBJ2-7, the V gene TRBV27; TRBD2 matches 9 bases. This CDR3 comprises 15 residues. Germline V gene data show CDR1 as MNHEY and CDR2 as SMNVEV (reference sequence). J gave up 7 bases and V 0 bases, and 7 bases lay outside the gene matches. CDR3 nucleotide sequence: TGTGCCAGCAGTTTATCGCGGGAGGGTCCCGGGGAGCAGTACTTC. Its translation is CASSLSREGPGEQYF.

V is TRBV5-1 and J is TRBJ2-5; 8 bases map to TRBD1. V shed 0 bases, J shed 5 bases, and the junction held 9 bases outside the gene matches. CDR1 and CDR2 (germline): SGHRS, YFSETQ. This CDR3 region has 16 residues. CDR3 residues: CASSLGGQGAQETQYF. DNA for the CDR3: TGCGCCAGCAGCTTGGGAGGTCAGGGGGCCCAGGAGACCCAGTACTTC.

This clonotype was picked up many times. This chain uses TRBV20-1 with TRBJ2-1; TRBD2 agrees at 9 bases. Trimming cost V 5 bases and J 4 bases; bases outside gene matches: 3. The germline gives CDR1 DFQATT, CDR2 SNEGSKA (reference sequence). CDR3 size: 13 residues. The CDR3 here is CSAEGLAYNEQFF. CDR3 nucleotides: TGCAGTGCTGAAGGACTAGCGTACAATGAGCAGTTCTTC.

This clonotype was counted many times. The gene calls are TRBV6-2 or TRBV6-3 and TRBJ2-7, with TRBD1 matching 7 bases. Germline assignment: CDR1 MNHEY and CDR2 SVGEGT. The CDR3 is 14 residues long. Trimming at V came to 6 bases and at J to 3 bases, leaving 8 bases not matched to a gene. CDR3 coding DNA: TGTGCCAGCAGAAAAAGGGACAGATACTACGAGCAGTACTTC. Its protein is CASRKRDRYYEQYF.

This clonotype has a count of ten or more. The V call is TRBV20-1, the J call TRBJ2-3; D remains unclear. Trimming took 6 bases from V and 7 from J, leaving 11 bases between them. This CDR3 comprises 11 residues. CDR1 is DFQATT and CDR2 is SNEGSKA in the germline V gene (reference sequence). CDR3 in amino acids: CSASSQNTQYF. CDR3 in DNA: TGCAGTGCCTCTTCCCAGAATACGCAGTATTTT.

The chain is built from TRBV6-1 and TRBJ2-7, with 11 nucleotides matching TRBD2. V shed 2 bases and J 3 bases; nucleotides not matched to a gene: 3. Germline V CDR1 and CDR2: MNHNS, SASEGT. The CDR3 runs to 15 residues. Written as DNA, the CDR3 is TGTGCCAGCAGTGAAAAGACTAGCGGGAACTACGAGCAGTACTTC. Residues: CASSEKTSGNYEQYF.